This TCR beta chain appears in the sequencing data of a study of identical twins. Points from the study as a whole: Fewer insertions marked abundant cord blood beta clonotypes; young adult naive trended weakly, memory not at all. Potential partial confounding of zero-insertion analyses by invariant MAIT and iNKT cells was noted.

In this sample, this clonotype turned up many times. Its cognate antigen is unknown. A universal primer site was created by template switching, with the cDNA bearing unique molecular identifiers. Each CDR3 protein is one row after TCRdb ran MiXCR on the 5' RACE reads. Of roughly 500,000 distinct CDR3 sequences listed, roughly a fifth are singletons. This CDR3 has 14 residues. With V trimmed by 2 bases and J by 0 bases, 1 base remained unmatched. CDR1 MNHEY and CDR2 SVGAGI come from the germline V gene. This same sample was also part of a study on T cells expressing NK-cell markers.

This receptor was identified in a woman in her late teens or twenties in good health. The sample taken for sequencing was CD4+ T cells sorted from blood. V is TRBV6-5 and J is TRBJ2-7, with 7 positions matching TRBD1. The CDR3 protein is CASSYRGPSYEQYF. The DNA of the CDR3 is TGTGCCAGCAGTTACAGGGGGCCCTCCTACGAGCAGTACTTC.